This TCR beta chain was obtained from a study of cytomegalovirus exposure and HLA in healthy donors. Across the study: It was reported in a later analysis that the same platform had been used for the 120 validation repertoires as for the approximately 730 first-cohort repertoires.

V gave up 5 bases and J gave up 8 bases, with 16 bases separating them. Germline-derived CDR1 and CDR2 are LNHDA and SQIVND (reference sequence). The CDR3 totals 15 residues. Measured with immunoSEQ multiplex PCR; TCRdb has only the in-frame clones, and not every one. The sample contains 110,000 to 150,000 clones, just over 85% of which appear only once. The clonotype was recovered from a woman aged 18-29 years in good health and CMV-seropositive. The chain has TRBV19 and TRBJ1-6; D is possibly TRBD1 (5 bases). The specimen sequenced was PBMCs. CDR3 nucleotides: TGTGCCAGTAGTCGGGGGGGTAGTGAAGATTCACCCCTCCACTTT. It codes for CASSRGGSEDSPLHF.